Below, one T cell receptor beta chain is given with its context. Germline V lookup: CDR1 LNHDA, CDR2 SQIVND (reference sequence). The CDR3 contains 16 residues. Trimming took 3 bases from V and 1 from J; bases not matched to a gene: 5. Assay: immunoSEQ multiplex PCR; the TCRdb copy retains only in-frame clones and omits some. The repertoire holds 310,000 or so clones, with roughly 86% as singletons. This record comes from a study of blood T cell repertoires in COVID-19. The sequencing sample was made of peripheral blood. J is TRBJ2-3 and V is TRBV19, with 9 bases identical to TRBD2. The origin of this receptor is a man aged 70 or older with acute or convalescent COVID-19. The CDR3 region is CASSISGGAGTDTQYF. CDR3 in DNA: TGTGCCAGTAGTATTAGCGGGGGTGCTGGCACAGATACGCAGTATTTT.